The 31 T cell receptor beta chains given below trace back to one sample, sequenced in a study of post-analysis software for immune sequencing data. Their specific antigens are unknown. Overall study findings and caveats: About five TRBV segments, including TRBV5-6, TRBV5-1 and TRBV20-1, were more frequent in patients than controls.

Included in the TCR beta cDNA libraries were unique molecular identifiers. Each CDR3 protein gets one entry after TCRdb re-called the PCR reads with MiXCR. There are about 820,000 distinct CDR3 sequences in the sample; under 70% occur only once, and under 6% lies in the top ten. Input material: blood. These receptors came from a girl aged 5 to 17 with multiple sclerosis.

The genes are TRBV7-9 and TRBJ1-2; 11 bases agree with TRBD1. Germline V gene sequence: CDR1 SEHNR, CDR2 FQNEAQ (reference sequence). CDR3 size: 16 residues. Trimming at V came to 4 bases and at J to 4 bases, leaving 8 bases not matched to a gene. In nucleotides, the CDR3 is TGTGCCAGCAGCTACTGGACAGGGGGCGCCCCCTATGGCTACACCTTC. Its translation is CASSYWTGGAPYGYTF.

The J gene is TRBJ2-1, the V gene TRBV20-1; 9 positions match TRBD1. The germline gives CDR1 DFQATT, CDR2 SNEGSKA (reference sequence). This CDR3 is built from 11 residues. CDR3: CSTQGAGEQFF. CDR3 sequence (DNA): TGCAGCACACAGGGGGCTGGAGAGCAGTTCTTC.

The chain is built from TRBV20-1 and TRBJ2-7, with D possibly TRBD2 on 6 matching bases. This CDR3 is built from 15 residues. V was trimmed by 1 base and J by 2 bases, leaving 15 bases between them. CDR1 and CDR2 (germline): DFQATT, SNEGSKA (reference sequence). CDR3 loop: CSARVSPSVTYEQYF. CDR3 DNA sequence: TGCAGTGCTAGAGTATCTCCTAGCGTCACCTACGAGCAGTACTTC.

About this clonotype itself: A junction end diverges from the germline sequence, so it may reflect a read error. This CDR3 is CASRLDSYEQYF. The CDR3 DNA follows: TGCGCCAGCAGATTGGACAGCTACGAGCAGTACTTC. The chain recombines TRBV5-1 with TRBJ2-4; possible D gene TRBD1, 6 bases. The DNA matches TRBJ2-7 better at its end, which makes the J call doubtful. Germline lookup yields CDR1 SGHRS and CDR2 YFSETQ. The CDR3 runs to 12 residues.

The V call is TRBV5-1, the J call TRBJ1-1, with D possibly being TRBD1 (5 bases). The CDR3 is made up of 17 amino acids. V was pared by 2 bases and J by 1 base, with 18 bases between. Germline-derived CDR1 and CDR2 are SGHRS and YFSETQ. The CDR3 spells CASSLTLREGTNTEAFF. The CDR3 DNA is TGCGCCAGCAGCTTAACCCTCAGGGAGGGAACGAACACTGAAGCTTTCTTT. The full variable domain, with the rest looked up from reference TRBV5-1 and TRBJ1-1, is KAGVTQTPRYLIKTRGQQVTLSCSPISGHRSVSWYQQTPGQGLQFLFEYFSETQRNKGNFPGRFSGRQFSNSRSEMNVSTLELGDSALYLCASSLTLREGTNTEAFFGQGTRLTVV.

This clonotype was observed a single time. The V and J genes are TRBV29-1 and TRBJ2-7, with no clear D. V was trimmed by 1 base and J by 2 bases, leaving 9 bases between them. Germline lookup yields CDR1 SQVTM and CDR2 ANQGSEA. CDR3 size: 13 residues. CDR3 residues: CSVEGPGPYEQYF. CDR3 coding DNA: TGCAGCGTTGAAGGGCCAGGTCCCTACGAGCAGTACTTC.

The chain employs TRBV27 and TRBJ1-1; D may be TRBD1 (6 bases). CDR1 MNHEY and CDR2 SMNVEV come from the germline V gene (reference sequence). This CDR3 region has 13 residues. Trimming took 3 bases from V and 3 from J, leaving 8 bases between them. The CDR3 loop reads CASSLGAHTEAFF. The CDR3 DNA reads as TGTGCCAGCAGTTTGGGGGCGCACACTGAAGCTTTCTTT.

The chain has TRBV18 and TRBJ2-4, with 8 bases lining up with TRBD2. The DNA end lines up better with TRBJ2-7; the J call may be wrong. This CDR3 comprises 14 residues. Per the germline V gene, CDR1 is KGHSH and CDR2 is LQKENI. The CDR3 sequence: CASSPGTSEYEQYF. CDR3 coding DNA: TGTGCCAGCTCGCCCGGGACTAGTGAGTACGAGCAGTACTTC.

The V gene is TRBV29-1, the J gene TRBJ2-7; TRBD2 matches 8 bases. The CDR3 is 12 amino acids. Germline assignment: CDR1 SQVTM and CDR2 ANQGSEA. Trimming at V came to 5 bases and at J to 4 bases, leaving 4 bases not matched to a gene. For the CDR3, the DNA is TGCAGCGTTAGCGGGAGTGGGTACGAGCAGTACTTC. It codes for CSVSGSGYEQYF.

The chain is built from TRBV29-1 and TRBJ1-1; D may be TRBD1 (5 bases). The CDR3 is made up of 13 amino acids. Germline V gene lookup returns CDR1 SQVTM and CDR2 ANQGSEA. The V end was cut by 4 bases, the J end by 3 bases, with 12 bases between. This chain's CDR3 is CSVADSVYTEAFF. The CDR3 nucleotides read TGCAGCGTTGCAGACAGCGTTTACACTGAAGCTTTCTTT.

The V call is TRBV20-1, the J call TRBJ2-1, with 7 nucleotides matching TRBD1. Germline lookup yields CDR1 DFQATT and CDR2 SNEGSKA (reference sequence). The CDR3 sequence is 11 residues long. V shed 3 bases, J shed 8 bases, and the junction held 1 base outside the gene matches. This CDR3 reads CSARGTDEQFF. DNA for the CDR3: TGCAGTGCTAGGGGGACAGATGAGCAGTTCTTC.

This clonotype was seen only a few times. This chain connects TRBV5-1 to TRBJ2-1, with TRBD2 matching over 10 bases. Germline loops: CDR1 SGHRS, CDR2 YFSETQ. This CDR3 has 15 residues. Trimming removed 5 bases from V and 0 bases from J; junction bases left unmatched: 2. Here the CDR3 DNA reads TGCGCCAGCAGAGCTAGCGGGAGCTCCTACAATGAGCAGTTCTTC. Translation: CASRASGSSYNEQFF.

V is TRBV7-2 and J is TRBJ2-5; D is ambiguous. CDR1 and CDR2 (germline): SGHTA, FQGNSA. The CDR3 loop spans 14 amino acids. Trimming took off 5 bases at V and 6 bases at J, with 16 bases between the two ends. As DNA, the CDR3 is TGTGCCAGCAGCGTACAAAACGGGCCCAAGACCCAGTACTTC. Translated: CASSVQNGPKTQYF. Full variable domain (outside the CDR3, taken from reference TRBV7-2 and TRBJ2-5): GAGVSQSPSNKVTEKGKDVELRCDPISGHTALYWYRQSLGQGLEFLIYFQGNSAPDKSGLPSDRFSAERTGGSVSTLTIQRTQQEDSAVYLCASSVQNGPKTQYFGPGTRLLVL.

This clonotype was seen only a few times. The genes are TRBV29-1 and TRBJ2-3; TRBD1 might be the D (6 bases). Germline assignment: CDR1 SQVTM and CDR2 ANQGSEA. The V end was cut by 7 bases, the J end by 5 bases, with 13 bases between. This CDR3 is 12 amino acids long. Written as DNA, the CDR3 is TGCAGCGAGCGGACAGTTAAAGATACGCAGTATTTT. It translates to CSERTVKDTQYF.

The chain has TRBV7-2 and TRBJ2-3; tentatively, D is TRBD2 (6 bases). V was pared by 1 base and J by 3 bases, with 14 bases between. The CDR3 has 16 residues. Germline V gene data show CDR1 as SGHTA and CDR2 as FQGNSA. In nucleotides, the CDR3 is TGTGCCAGCAGCTTAGGACCAAGCGGGTTGACAGATACGCAGTATTTT. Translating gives CASSLGPSGLTDTQYF.

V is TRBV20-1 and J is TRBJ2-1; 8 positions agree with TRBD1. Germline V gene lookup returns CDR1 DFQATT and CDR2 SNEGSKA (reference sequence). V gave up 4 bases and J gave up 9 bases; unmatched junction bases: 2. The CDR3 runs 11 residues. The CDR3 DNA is TGCAGTGCTATCCAGGGGGCTGAGCAGTTCTTC. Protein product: CSAIQGAEQFF.

For the CDR3, the DNA is TGTGCCAGCAGCTTACTGAGCGGGGGGGCTAGCGAGCAGTACTTC. It codes for CASSLLSGGASEQYF. The chain couples TRBV11-2 to TRBJ2-7; 10 bases are shared with TRBD2. The CDR3 runs to 15 residues. The J segment lost 6 bases and the V segment lost 2 bases, leaving 7 bases of the junction unmatched. Germline V gene sequence: CDR1 SGHAT, CDR2 FQNNGV.

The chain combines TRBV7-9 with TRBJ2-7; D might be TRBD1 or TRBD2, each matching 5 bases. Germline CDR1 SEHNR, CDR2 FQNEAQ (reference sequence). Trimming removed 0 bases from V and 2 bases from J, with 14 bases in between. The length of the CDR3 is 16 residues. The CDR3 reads CASSLASGTHPYEQYF. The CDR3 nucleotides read TGTGCCAGCAGCTTAGCTTCCGGGACCCACCCCTACGAGCAGTACTTC.

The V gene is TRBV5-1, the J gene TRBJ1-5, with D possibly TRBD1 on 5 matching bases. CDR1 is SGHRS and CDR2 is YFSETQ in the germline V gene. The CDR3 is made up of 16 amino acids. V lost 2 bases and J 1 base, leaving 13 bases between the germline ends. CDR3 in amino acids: CASSLGQGGSNQPQHF. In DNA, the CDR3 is TGCGCCAGCAGCTTAGGTCAGGGAGGCAGCAATCAGCCCCAGCATTTT.

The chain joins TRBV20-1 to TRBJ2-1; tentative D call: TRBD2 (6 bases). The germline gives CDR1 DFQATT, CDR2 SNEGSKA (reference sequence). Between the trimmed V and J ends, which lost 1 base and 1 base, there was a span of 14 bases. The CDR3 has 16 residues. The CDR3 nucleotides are TGCAGTGCTAGAGTCCTCGCGGCGGGGTCCTACAATGAGCAGTTCTTC. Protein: CSARVLAAGSYNEQFF.

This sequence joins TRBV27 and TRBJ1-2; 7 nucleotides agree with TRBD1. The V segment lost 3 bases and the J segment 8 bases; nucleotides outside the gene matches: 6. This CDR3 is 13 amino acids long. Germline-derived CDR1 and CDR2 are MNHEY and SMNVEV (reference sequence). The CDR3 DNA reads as TGTGCCAGCAGTTTGGGCAGGGGGAGCGGCTACACCTTC. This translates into CASSLGRGSGYTF.

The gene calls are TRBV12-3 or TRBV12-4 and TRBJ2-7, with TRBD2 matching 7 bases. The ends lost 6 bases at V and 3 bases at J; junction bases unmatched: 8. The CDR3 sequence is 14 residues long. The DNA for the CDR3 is TGTGCCAGCAGCCCAGGCGGACTAGTCTACGAGCAGTACTTC. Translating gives CASSPGGLVYEQYF.

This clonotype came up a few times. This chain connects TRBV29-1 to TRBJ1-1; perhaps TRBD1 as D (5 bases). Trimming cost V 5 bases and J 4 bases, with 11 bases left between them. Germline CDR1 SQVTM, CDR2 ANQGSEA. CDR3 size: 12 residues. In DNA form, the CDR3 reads TGCAGCGTTCAGGGAGGGAGCACTGAAGCTTTCTTT. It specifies CSVQGGSTEAFF.

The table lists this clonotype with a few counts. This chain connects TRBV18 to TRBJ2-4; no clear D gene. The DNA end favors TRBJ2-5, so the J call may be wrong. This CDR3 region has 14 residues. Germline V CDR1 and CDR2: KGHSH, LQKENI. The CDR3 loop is CASSPSAGQETQYF. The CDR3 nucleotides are TGTGCCAGCTCACCATCGGCAGGACAAGAGACCCAGTACTTC.

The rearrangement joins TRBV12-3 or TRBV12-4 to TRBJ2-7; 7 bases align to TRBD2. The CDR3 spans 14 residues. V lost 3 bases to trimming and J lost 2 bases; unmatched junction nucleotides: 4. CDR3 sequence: CASSFAGGTYEQYF. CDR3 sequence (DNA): TGTGCCAGCAGTTTCGCCGGGGGGACCTACGAGCAGTACTTC.

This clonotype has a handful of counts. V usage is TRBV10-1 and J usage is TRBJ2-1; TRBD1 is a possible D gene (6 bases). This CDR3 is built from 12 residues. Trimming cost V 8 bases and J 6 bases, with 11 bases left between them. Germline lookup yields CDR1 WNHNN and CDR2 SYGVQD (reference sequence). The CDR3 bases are TGCGCCAGCTCTGGGACACGCAATGAGCAGTTCTTC. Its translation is CASSGTRNEQFF.

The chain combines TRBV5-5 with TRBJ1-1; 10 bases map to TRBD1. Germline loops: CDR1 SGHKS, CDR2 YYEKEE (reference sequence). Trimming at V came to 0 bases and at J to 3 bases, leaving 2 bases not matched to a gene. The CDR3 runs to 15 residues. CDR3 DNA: TGTGCCAGCAGCTTGGTGACAGGGGGCCACACTGAAGCTTTCTTT. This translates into CASSLVTGGHTEAFF.

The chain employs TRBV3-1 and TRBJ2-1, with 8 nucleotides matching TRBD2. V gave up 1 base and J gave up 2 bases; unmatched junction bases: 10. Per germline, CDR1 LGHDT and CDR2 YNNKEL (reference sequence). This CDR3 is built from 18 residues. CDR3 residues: CASSQGRGAGAAYNEQFF. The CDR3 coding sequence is TGTGCCAGCAGCCAAGGTCGTGGAGCGGGGGCCGCCTACAATGAGCAGTTCTTC.

The CDR3: CASSRGQGIGSPLHF. CDR3 DNA sequence: TGTGCCAGCAGTAGGGGACAGGGGATAGGATCACCCCTCCACTTT. V usage is TRBV27 and J usage is TRBJ1-6; TRBD1 matches 10 bases. Germline CDR1 and CDR2: MNHEY and SMNVEV (reference sequence). The CDR3 extends over 15 amino acids. J was trimmed by 10 bases and V by 5 bases; bases with no gene match: 8.

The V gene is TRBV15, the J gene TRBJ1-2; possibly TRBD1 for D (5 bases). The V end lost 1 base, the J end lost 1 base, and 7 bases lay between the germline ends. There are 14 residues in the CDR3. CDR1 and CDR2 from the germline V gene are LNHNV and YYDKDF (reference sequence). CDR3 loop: CATSRGQGNYGYTF. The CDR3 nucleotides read TGTGCCACCAGCAGAGGGCAGGGTAACTATGGCTACACCTTC.

CDR3 sequence: CSVRSVDEQYF. CDR3 DNA sequence: TGCAGCGTTAGGAGTGTCGACGAGCAGTACTTC. The chain uses TRBV29-1 and TRBJ2-7; no reliable D call. V was cut by 5 bases and J by 5 bases, with 10 bases left in between. The CDR3 consists of 11 residues. Germline loops: CDR1 SQVTM, CDR2 ANQGSEA.